Listed here are 7 T cell receptor beta chains from one sample, sequenced in a study of cytomegalovirus exposure and HLA in healthy donors. Use of 60 Vbeta and 13 Jbeta primers characterized the PCR. TCRdb's copy holds only in-frame clones and misses some; the assay was immunoSEQ multiplex PCR. The table includes 250,000 to 350,000 clones, around 86% detected once. The sequenced sample was PBMCs. These receptors originate from a man in his forties in good health and CMV-seropositive.

The rearrangement joins TRBV11-1 to TRBJ1-5, with 8 bases that match TRBD1. The CDR3 is made up of 17 amino acids. Germline CDR1 SGHAT, CDR2 FQDESV (reference sequence). Trimming removed 1 base from V and 5 bases from J; junction bases left unmatched: 10. CDR3 sequence: CASSLDRAQGEDQPQHF. CDR3 coding DNA: TGTGCCAGCAGCTTAGATAGGGCACAGGGGGAGGATCAGCCCCAGCATTTT. The whole variable domain, remainder taken from reference TRBV11-1 and TRBJ1-5, is EAEVAQSPRYKITEKSQAVAFWCDPISGHATLYWYRQILGQGPELLVQFQDESVVDDSQLPKDRFSAERLKGVDSTLKIQPAELGDSAMYLCASSLDRAQGEDQPQHFGDGTRLSIL.

The chain employs TRBV27 and TRBJ2-5; 8 bases line up with TRBD1. TRBJ2-7 explains the end of the DNA better; the J call may be wrong. This CDR3 contains 14 residues. The germline V gene has CDR1 MNHEY and CDR2 SMNVEV (reference sequence). The CDR3 DNA reads TGTGCCAGCAGTTTACGGACAGGGATCTACGAGCAGTACTTC. Its translation: CASSLRTGIYEQYF.

The chain is built from TRBV5-1 and TRBJ2-1; the D gene is possibly TRBD1 (5 bases). V lost 0 bases and J lost 0, with 7 bases in between. The CDR3 has 15 amino acids. Germline V gene sequence: CDR1 SGHRS, CDR2 YFSETQ. CDR3 in DNA: TGCGCCAGCAGCTTGGTAGGGGACTCCTACAATGAGCAGTTCTTC. It is translated as CASSLVGDSYNEQFF.

The chain is built from TRBV6-5 and TRBJ2-7, with D unclear. V lost 7 bases and J 0 bases, leaving 13 bases between the germline ends. The CDR3 sequence is 14 residues long. The germline V gene encodes CDR1 MNHEY and CDR2 SVGAGI. The CDR3 reads CASTVYLPSYEQYF. DNA of the CDR3: TGTGCCAGCACTGTCTACCTACCCTCCTACGAGCAGTACTTC.

The chain employs TRBV13 and TRBJ2-1; 9 positions match TRBD2. The ends lost 5 bases at V and 9 bases at J; junction bases unmatched: 8. The CDR3 covers 14 residues. CDR1 and CDR2 from the germline V gene are PRHDT and FYEKMQ (reference sequence). CDR3 sequence reads: CASSRSGRMAEQFF. The DNA for the CDR3 is TGTGCCAGCAGCCGGAGCGGGAGGATGGCTGAGCAGTTCTTC.

This chain uses TRBV7-2 with TRBJ2-5, with TRBD1 identical over 12 bases. V was pared by 5 bases and J by 4 bases, with 8 bases of the junction left unmatched. The CDR3 covers 16 residues. CDR1 and CDR2 from the germline V gene are SGHTA and FQGNSA. The CDR3 coding sequence is TGTGCCAGCAGCCCAGCCGGGACAGGGGGCGGAGAGACCCAGTACTTC. It specifies CASSPAGTGGGETQYF.

The gene calls are TRBV28 and TRBJ1-5; tentatively, D is TRBD1 (6 bases). This CDR3 is 13 amino acids long. V shed 2 bases and J shed 7 bases, with 9 bases lying between them. The germline V gene has CDR1 MDHEN and CDR2 SYDVKM. The CDR3: CASSLNRDQPQHF. The CDR3 region has the DNA TGTGCCAGCAGTTTAAACAGGGACCAGCCCCAGCATTTT.